A single sample gave rise to the 5 T cell receptor beta chains below, sequenced in a study of shared T cell receptors in the human thymus. Clones were sequenced by immunoSEQ multiplex PCR, and TCRdb holds only the in-frame ones, with some missing. Here the sample spans about 730,000 clones, around 85% being singletons. The sample was also reused in another study, on human thymus T cells.

The sequencing sample was made of thymocytes. These receptors all stem from a girl less than two years old with a congenital heart defect.

This chain connects TRBV7-4 to TRBJ2-5; D is undetermined. There are 10 residues in the CDR3. Trimming stripped 5 bases from V and 13 bases from J, with 11 bases between. The germline V gene encodes CDR1 SGHVT and CDR2 SQSDAQ. The CDR3 loop reads CASSPRPSYF. CDR3 nucleotide sequence: TGTGCCAGCAGCCCCCGTCCGTCGTACTTC.

The V gene is TRBV6-1, the J gene TRBJ1-2; 8 bases map to TRBD1. V was pared by 5 bases and J by 8 bases, with 7 bases of the junction left unmatched. The CDR3 is 13 residues long. Per the germline V gene, CDR1 is MNHNS and CDR2 is SASEGT. CDR3 coding DNA: TGTGCCAGCAGTCACACGGGACAGGCCGGCTACACCTTC. Amino acid sequence: CASSHTGQAGYTF.

The chain uses TRBV28 and TRBJ1-6, with 7 nucleotides matching TRBD1. J lost 10 bases, V lost 8 bases, and 11 bases had no gene match. This CDR3 contains 14 residues. Per the germline V gene, CDR1 is MDHEN and CDR2 is SYDVKM. The DNA of the CDR3 is TGTGCCAGCGCCCGCCCAGGGGGTCTCTCACCCCTCCACTTT. It translates to CASARPGGLSPLHF.

This clone was seen a few times. This chain uses TRBV28 with TRBJ2-3; TRBD1 aligns across 7 bases. The CDR3 loop spans 17 amino acids. The germline CDR1 and CDR2 sequences are MDHEN and SYDVKM. With 6 bases clipped from V and 2 bases from J, the junction kept 14 bases outside the gene matches. CDR3 residues: CASSLPNRDRHTDTQYF. CDR3 DNA sequence: TGTGCCAGCAGCTTACCCAACCGGGACAGACACACAGATACGCAGTATTTT.

This chain connects TRBV4-1 to TRBJ1-6; no definite D call. The V and J ends lost 1 base and 8 bases respectively, with 9 bases between them. This CDR3 has 14 amino acids. The germline gives CDR1 MGHRA, CDR2 YSYEKL. CDR3 sequence: CASSQAKLDSPLHF. The CDR3 DNA follows: TGCGCCAGCAGCCAAGCTAAATTGGATTCACCCCTCCACTTT.